The 9 T cell receptor beta chains below all came from one sample that was sequenced in a study of molecular identifiers for immune sequencing clone quantification. Each CDR3 protein gets one entry after TCRdb re-called the PCR reads with MiXCR. The data contain 90,000 to 120,000 distinct CDR3 sequences, roughly a third of them singletons. Sample: naive CD8+ T cells from blood, with Jurkat cell RNA spiked in. Sample subset: FACS-sorted CD8+CD4-CCR7+CD45RA+ naive T cells. The receptors were gathered from a human donor in good health. Some libraries in this study had Jurkat cell RNA spiked in.

With respect to this clonotype: At one end, the junction sequence differs from germline, possibly due to a read error. The chain couples TRBV28 to TRBJ1-4; possible D gene TRBD1, 5 bases. The CDR3 extends over 13 amino acids. Germline V CDR1 and CDR2: MDHEN, SYDVKM. CDR3 bases: TGTGCCTGCAGTTTGACAGAAGAGGAAAAACTGTTTTTT. It encodes CACSLTEEEKLFF.

This clonotype showed up just a few times. This chain joins TRBV5-1 and TRBJ2-5; 7 bases align to TRBD1. The length of the CDR3 is 14 residues. The J segment lost 4 bases and the V segment lost 4 bases, leaving 7 bases of the junction unmatched. Germline CDR1 SGHRS, CDR2 YFSETQ. The DNA of the CDR3 is TGCGCCAGCAGCCTGACAGGGACGGGAGAGACCCAGTACTTC. Its protein is CASSLTGTGETQYF.

This clonotype came up a few times. The CDR3 DNA reads TGTGCCAGTACTACTTCAAACGCAGATACGCAGTATTTT. Amino acids: CASTTSNADTQYF. The rearrangement links TRBV19 to TRBJ2-3; D is uncertain. The germline gives CDR1 LNHDA, CDR2 SQIVND (reference sequence). The length of the CDR3 is 13 residues. V was cut by 7 bases and J by 4 bases, with 12 bases left in between.

This clonotype was detected only a few times. This chain joins TRBV5-6 and TRBJ1-5, with D tentatively TRBD1 (6 bases). V dropped 2 bases and J dropped 6 bases, with 12 bases sitting between them. The germline CDR1 and CDR2 sequences are SGHDT and YYEEEE. The CDR3 runs to 14 residues. For the CDR3, the DNA is TGTGCCAGCAGCTTCCGATTACAGGGTCAGCCCCAGCATTTT. Its protein product is CASSFRLQGQPQHF.

Concerning this clonotype: No conserved phenylalanine or tryptophan ends this CDR3, so it is likely a read error. The chain has TRBV20-1 and TRBJ2-3; 8 bases are shared with TRBD2. V trimming: 1 base; J trimming: 6 bases; junction bases outside the gene matches: 15. The V gene's germline CDR1 is DFQATT and CDR2 SNEGSKA (reference sequence). The CDR3 consists of 17 residues. This chain's CDR3 is CSARGALAGPFGDTQYV. CDR3 DNA sequence: TGCAGTGCTAGAGGTGCCTTAGCGGGGCCCTTCGGTGATACGCAGTATGTT.

This chain joins TRBV7-9 and TRBJ1-4, with D possibly being TRBD1 (5 bases). In germline, CDR1 is SEHNR, CDR2 FQNEAQ (reference sequence). V shed 5 bases and J shed 7 bases, with 17 bases lying between them. The CDR3 consists of 15 residues. DNA of the CDR3: TGTGCCAGCAGCATGACGTGGCACAGGATTGAAAAACTGTTTTTT. This codes for CASSMTWHRIEKLFF.

This clonotype was seen just once. The junction and the germline gene differ at one end; a read error may be behind it. The V and J genes are TRBV5-3 and TRBJ2-5; TRBD2 matches at 13 bases. TRBV5-3 is placed among ORFs of uncertain function. CDR3 length: 18 amino acids. The CDR3 DNA reads TGTGCCAGCAGCTTCCGCTCCGGGACTAGCGGGATCCAAGGGACCCAGTACTTC. Its protein product is CASSFRSGTSGIQGTQYF.

The chain uses TRBV7-9 and TRBJ2-7, with 7 bases matching TRBD2. Germline lookup yields CDR1 SEHNR and CDR2 FQNEAQ (reference sequence). The trim removed 5 bases at V and 5 bases at J, leaving 12 bases unmatched. The CDR3 consists of 15 residues. In DNA, the CDR3 is TGTGCCAGCAGCCCCCGGAGGGCGGGAGCGGACGAGCAGTACTTC. This encodes CASSPRRAGADEQYF.

As regards this clonotype: Its ends do not fully match the called genes, so a read error is possible. The rearrangement links TRBV27 to TRBJ2-7, with 9 bases aligning to TRBD2. This CDR3 contains 14 residues. Germline CDR1 and CDR2: MNHEY and SMNVEV (reference sequence). CDR3 amino acids: CACSKAGGLYEQYF. CDR3 coding DNA: TGTGCCTGCAGTAAAGCGGGAGGACTGTACGAGCAGTACTTC.